A selection of T cell receptor beta chains follows, all from one sample in a study of T cell repertoires in cytomegalovirus infection. TCRdb fed the reads into MiXCR, producing one record per CDR3 protein. The repertoire has around 170,000 distinct CDR3 sequences, approximately 14% of them found once; the top ten carry over 20%. Sequenced sample: PBMCs. The receptors come from a human donor in good health (CMV status not recorded). Some clones in this sample may be carry-over from other donors' samples. Each CDR3 is given with its conserved first and last residue. D genes are given only for firm matches. Expanded clones are given a class, and other clones once, few, many or no size at all.

>TRBJ2-7|many|TRBV12-3/TRBV12-4|-
TGTGCCAGCAGCCCTAGGGACTCCCTCTCCTACGAGCAGTACTTC
CASSPRDSLSYEQYF
>TRBJ2-3|few|TRBV11-2|-
TGTGCCAGCAGCTTATCAACCAGCACAGATACGCAGTATTTT
CASSLSTSTDTQYF
>TRBJ2-7|many|TRBV7-9|-
TGTGCCAGCAGCTTATGGGACAACTACGAGCAGTACTTC
CASSLWDNYEQYF
>TRBJ2-4|many|TRBV18|-
TGTGCCAGCTCACCACCCGGGACATCGGATTCCAACATTCAGTACTTC
CASSPPGTSDSNIQYF
>TRBJ2-2|-|TRBV9|TRBD1
TGTGCCAGCAGCGTAGGCCAGGGGGCGCCGAACACCGGGGAGCTGTTTTTT
CASSVGQGAPNTGELFF
>TRBJ1-2|-|TRBV5-4|-
TGTGCCAGCAGAGACCCAGGATTAGGGATTGGCTACACCTTC
CASRDPGLGIGYTF
>TRBJ2-3|many|TRBV12-3/TRBV12-4|-
TGTGCCAGCAAGTTTGGGGGCCGCACAGATACGCAGTATTTT
CASKFGGRTDTQYF
>TRBJ2-1|many|TRBV28|-
TGTGCCAGCACCTCGTTTAGCTCCTACAATGAGCAGTTCTTC
CASTSFSSYNEQFF
>TRBJ2-2|-|TRBV12-3/TRBV12-4|TRBD2
TGTGCCAGCAGTTTATTGCTAGCGGGAGCTTGGGCCGGGGAGCTGTTTTTT
CASSLLLAGAWAGELFF
>TRBJ2-2|-|TRBV6-1|-
TGTGCCACCAAAACAGGTTCCGGGGAGCTGTTTTTT
CATKTGSGELFF
>TRBJ2-3|many|TRBV2|-
TGTGCCAGCAGTGATCAGGGGAGCACAGATACGCAGTATTTT
CASSDQGSTDTQYF
>TRBJ1-1|-|TRBV15|-
TGTGCCACCAGCAGAGATACAGGGAACACTGAAGCTTTCTTT
CATSRDTGNTEAFF
>TRBJ2-3|-|TRBV29-1|-
TGCAGCTTAGGGCTGATCACAGATACGCAGTATTTT
CSLGLITDTQYF
>TRBJ2-1|-|TRBV5-1|-
TGCGCCAGCAGCTTGGGGTCCGCAACCTACAATGAGCAGTTCTTC
CASSLGSATYNEQFF
>TRBJ2-2|-|TRBV3-1|-
TGTGCCAGCAGCTTAAGGCAGAACACCGGGGAGATGTTTTTT
CASSLRQNTGEMFF
>TRBJ1-2|few|TRBV29-1|-
TGCAGCGCCCCGGACAGCTATGGCTACACCTTC
CSAPDSYGYTF
>TRBJ2-1|many|TRBV7-2|-
TGTGCCAGCAGCTTGCCCGGGAGACCCTACAATGAGCAGTTCTTC
CASSLPGRPYNEQFF
>TRBJ2-1|few|TRBV6-2/TRBV6-3|TRBD2
TGTGCCAGCAGTTACTCGATACTAGCGGGAGAAGATGAGCAGTTCTTC
CASSYSILAGEDEQFF
>TRBJ2-1|many|TRBV7-6|TRBD2
TGTGCCAGCAGCTCCCGACTAGCGGGGGACTCCTACAATGAGCAGTTCTTC
CASSSRLAGDSYNEQFF
>TRBJ1-2|few|TRBV24-1|-
TGTGCCACCAGTACCTCAGGGTATGGCTACACCTTC
CATSTSGYGYTF
>TRBJ2-2|few|TRBV5-1|-
TGCGCCAGCAGCTTGGAGTGGGATTTCGCCGGGGAGCTGTTTTTT
CASSLEWDFAGELFF
>TRBJ2-7|few|TRBV28|TRBD2
TGTGCCAGCAGTCCGGTTCCGGGACTAGCGGGAAGCTACGAGCAGTACTTC
CASSPVPGLAGSYEQYF
>TRBJ1-4|few|TRBV25-1|-
TGTGCCAGCAGTGAACCAGGACGGGAAGAAAAACTGTTTTTT
CASSEPGREEKLFF
>TRBJ2-6|once|TRBV12-5|-
TGTGCTAGTGGTCCGCCGGGGGCCAACGTCCTGACTTTC
CASGPPGANVLTF
>TRBJ2-1|few|TRBV29-1|-
TGCAGCGTGCCTAGTGCGGAAGGCTCCTACAATGAGCAGTTCTTC
CSVPSAEGSYNEQFF
>TRBJ1-2|many|TRBV12-3/TRBV12-4|-
TGTGCCAGCAGTTTAGCGCTAATGGGCAGTAACTATGGCTACACCTTC
CASSLALMGSNYGYTF
>TRBJ2-3|-|TRBV6-2/TRBV6-3|-
TGTGCCAGCACGGACAGTGGCACAGATACGCAGTATTTT
CASTDSGTDTQYF
>TRBJ2-3|many|TRBV11-2|TRBD2
TGTGCCAGCAGCTTAGAATATAGCGGGGGCACAGATACGCAGTATTTT
CASSLEYSGGTDTQYF
>TRBJ2-3|many|TRBV7-2|TRBD2
TGTGCCAGCAGCTTCCAAGGACTAGCGGGAGTTCAGTATTTT
CASSFQGLAGVQYF
>TRBJ1-1|few|TRBV20-1|TRBD1
TGCAGTGCTAGAGATTTTGACAGGGGAGGGACTGAAGCTTTCTTT
CSARDFDRGGTEAFF
>TRBJ2-7|-|TRBV11-2|-
TGTGCCAGCAGCTTAACCCCTCACTCTCTACTCGAGCAGTACTTC
CASSLTPHSLLEQYF